What follows are 23 T cell receptor beta chains derived from one specimen sequenced in a study of CD8+CD57+ T cells in acquired aplastic anemia. Researchers used genomic DNA as the template to profile TCR beta VDJ and CDR3. TCRdb reanalysed the reads using MiXCR and keeps one entry per CDR3 protein. The repertoire includes some 180,000 distinct CDR3 sequences, around 45% of them detected once, and around 3% sits in the top ten. Sequencing was performed on sorted CD4+, CD8+, or CD8+CD57+ T cells (not recorded which) from PBMCs. The receptors derive from a human donor in good health.

This clonotype was detected ten times or more. The chain uses TRBV4-3 and TRBJ1-4; D is unresolved. The V end lost 1 base, the J end lost 8 bases, and 20 bases lay between the germline ends. CDR1 LGHNA and CDR2 YSLEER come from the germline V gene. The CDR3 has 17 residues. CDR3 in amino acids: CASSQVRTGGVGEKLFF. The CDR3 nucleotides are TGCGCCAGCAGCCAAGTAAGGACGGGAGGCGTTGGAGAAAAACTGTTTTTT.

A word on this clonotype: This may arise from a read error, as a much more abundant clone is one base away. The chain is built from TRBV7-9 and TRBJ1-3, with TRBD1 as a possible D gene (5 bases). Germline loops: CDR1 SEHNR, CDR2 FQNEAQ (reference sequence). Between the trimmed V and J ends, which lost 8 bases and 2 bases, there was a span of 19 bases. The CDR3 loop spans 16 amino acids. The DNA of the CDR3 is TGTGCCAGCGGCCCCCAACGGGACTTTACTGGAAACACCATATATTTT. Protein product: CASGPQRDFTGNTIYF.

This clonotype was seen only a few times. A much more abundant neighbour one base away suggests this may be a read error. The chain combines TRBV19 with TRBJ2-3; TRBD2 agrees at 15 bases. CDR3 length equals 18 residues. Germline V gene lookup returns CDR1 LNHDA and CDR2 SQIVND (reference sequence). This CDR3 reads CASSIGGLAGGPLDTRYF. As DNA, the CDR3 is TGTGCCAGTAGTATTGGCGGACTAGCGGGAGGGCCTTTAGATACGCGGTATTTT. Full variable domain (remainder filled in from reference TRBV19 and TRBJ2-3): DGGITQSPKYLFRKEGQNVTLSCEQNLNHDAMYWYRQDPGQGLRLIYYSQIVNDFQKGDIAEGYSVSREKKESFPLTVTSAQKNPTAFYLCASSIGGLAGGPLDTRYFGPGTRLTVL.

This clonotype showed up many times. The chain employs TRBV20-1 and TRBJ2-2; 8 bases fit TRBD2. V was pared by 4 bases and J by 6 bases, with 7 bases of the junction left unmatched. Germline V CDR1 and CDR2: DFQATT, SNEGSKA (reference sequence). This CDR3 contains 14 residues. CDR3 protein: CSATSGRGAGELFF. The CDR3 nucleotides are TGCAGTGCTACTAGCGGGCGTGGGGCCGGGGAGCTGTTTTTT.

This clonotype was detected many times. V is TRBV19 and J is TRBJ1-1; no firm D call. The V gene lost 2 bases and the J gene lost 2 bases, with 6 bases spanning the gap. This CDR3 has 13 amino acids. CDR1 and CDR2 from the germline V gene are LNHDA and SQIVND (reference sequence). The CDR3 reads CASSIRFNTEAFF. CDR3 DNA sequence: TGTGCCAGTAGTATAAGGTTCAACACTGAAGCTTTCTTT.

V and J are TRBV2 and TRBJ2-7; a possible D gene is TRBD1 (5 bases). V was trimmed by 6 bases and J by 6 bases, leaving 12 bases between them. Germline-derived CDR1 and CDR2 are SNHLY and FYNNEI. The CDR3 length is 12 residues. The CDR3: CASRAVGAEQYF. DNA of the CDR3: TGTGCCAGCAGAGCCGTTGGGGCCGAGCAGTACTTC.

This clonotype was detected ten times or more. The CDR3 is CASSLEAGMSSGNTIYF. CDR3 sequence (DNA): TGCGCCAGCAGCTTGGAGGCTGGAATGAGCTCTGGAAACACCATATATTTT. This chain links TRBV5-1 with TRBJ1-3, with no clear D. The V end was cut by 0 bases, the J end by 0 bases, with 13 bases between. CDR3 length: 17 residues. Per the germline V gene, CDR1 is SGHRS and CDR2 is YFSETQ.

This clonotype occurred many times. The gene calls are TRBV5-1 and TRBJ2-2; 8 bases are a match to TRBD1. V shed 1 base and J 0 bases; nucleotides not matched to a gene: 2. CDR3 length equals 16 residues. Per germline, CDR1 SGHRS and CDR2 YFSETQ. The CDR3 protein is CASSLQGATNTGELFF. CDR3 DNA: TGCGCCAGCAGCTTGCAGGGGGCCACGAACACCGGGGAGCTGTTTTTT.

Remarks on this clonotype: A much larger clone sits a single nucleotide away, making a read error possible. This chain connects TRBV5-4 to TRBJ2-3, with 9 bases matching TRBD2. The CDR3 contains 17 residues. V was clipped by 1 base and J by 0 bases; unmatched bases: 6. Germline values: CDR1 SGHNT, CDR2 YYREEE (reference sequence). CDR3: CASSLHSGGASTDTQYF. The CDR3 region has the DNA TGTGCCAGCAGCTTGCATAGCGGGGGTGCTAGCACAGATACGCAGTATTTT.

This clonotype has more than one count but fewer than ten. The chain links TRBV2 to TRBJ2-1, with D tentatively TRBD1 (6 bases). There are 13 residues in the CDR3. Trimming pared 6 bases from V and 13 bases from J, leaving 19 bases between. Germline-derived CDR1 and CDR2 are SNHLY and FYNNEI. The CDR3 loop reads CASSETPTGQQFF. CDR3 bases: TGTGCCAGCAGCGAAACCCCGACAGGACAACAGTTCTTC.

The chain couples TRBV25-1 to TRBJ1-6; D remains ambiguous. V was clipped by 0 bases and J by 5 bases, with 5 bases between them. The CDR3 contains 14 residues. Looked up from germline, CDR1 is MGHDK and CDR2 is SYGVNS. DNA for the CDR3: TGTGCCAGCAGTGAATACCGGGATAATTCACCCCTCCACTTT. It encodes CASSEYRDNSPLHF.

A single count supports this clonotype. This chain links TRBV6-4 with TRBJ2-7; a possible D gene is TRBD1 (5 bases). CDR3 size: 15 residues. Germline CDR1 is MRHNA and CDR2 is SNTAGT. V gave up 2 bases and J gave up 2 bases, with 13 bases separating them. CDR3 sequence: CASSDGPGIPYEQYF. CDR3 coding DNA: TGTGCCAGCAGTGACGGTCCAGGGATCCCCTACGAGCAGTACTTC.

For this clonotype: Relative to the germline gene, one junction end is altered; a read error may explain this. This chain links TRBV3-1 with TRBJ2-2, with D perhaps TRBD2 (5 bases). Germline V gene lookup returns CDR1 LGHDT and CDR2 YNNKEL (reference sequence). The CDR3 is made up of 14 amino acids. The CDR3 reads CASSQKAVHRGAVF. The CDR3 nucleotides are TGTGCCAGCAGCCAAAAGGCCGTGCACCGGGGAGCTGTTTTT.

The chain recombines TRBV25-1 with TRBJ2-1, with 8 bases fitting TRBD2. The CDR3 loop spans 16 amino acids. From germline, CDR1 is MGHDK and CDR2 SYGVNS. The J segment lost 2 bases and the V segment lost 1 base, leaving 4 bases of the junction unmatched. The CDR3 sequence: CASSELGSGTYNEQFF. The CDR3 DNA reads TGTGCCAGCAGTGAATTGGGTAGCGGGACCTACAATGAGCAGTTCTTC. Based on the CDR3 plus reference TRBV25-1 and TRBJ2-1, the full variable domain is EADIYQTPRYLVIGTGKKITLECSQTMGHDKMYWYQQDPGMELHLIHYSYGVNSTEKGDLSSESTVSRIRTEHFPLTLESARPSHTSQYLCASSELGSGTYNEQFFGPGTRLTVL.

V is TRBV7-9 and J is TRBJ1-1; 9 bases line up with TRBD1. Germline V gene lookup returns CDR1 SEHNR and CDR2 FQNEAQ (reference sequence). J was trimmed by 7 bases and V by 1 base; bases with no gene match: 4. The CDR3 is made up of 14 amino acids. Here the CDR3 reads CASSLGGQGGEAFF. In nucleotides, the CDR3 is TGTGCCAGCAGCTTAGGGGGACAGGGAGGTGAAGCTTTCTTT.

The chain is built from TRBV29-1 and TRBJ1-2; possibly TRBD1 for D (6 bases). V was clipped by 3 bases and J by 0 bases, with 8 bases between them. This CDR3 region has 13 residues. Germline CDR1 and CDR2: SQVTM and ANQGSEA. The CDR3 loop reads CSVEGHPNYGYTF. The CDR3 coding sequence is TGCAGCGTTGAGGGACATCCTAACTATGGCTACACCTTC.

The chain links TRBV24-1 to TRBJ2-1; TRBD1 aligns across 7 bases. This CDR3 is built from 15 residues. J lost 7 bases, V lost 5 bases, and 10 bases had no gene match. Germline V gene data show CDR1 as KGHDR and CDR2 as SFDVKD. The DNA for the CDR3 is TGTGCCACCAGTGCCATGAGGGGGCGGAGGAATGAGCAGTTCTTC. Protein: CATSAMRGRRNEQFF.

This clonotype was seen at least ten times. The V gene is TRBV20-1, the J gene TRBJ1-5; TRBD1 matches 8 bases. CDR1 DFQATT and CDR2 SNEGSKA come from the germline V gene (reference sequence). CDR3 length: 13 amino acids. The CDR3 is CSVPGQANQPQHF. The CDR3 nucleotides read TGCAGCGTACCGGGACAGGCTAATCAGCCCCAGCATTTT.

This clonotype showed up many times. The chain uses TRBV7-9 and TRBJ1-3; D not certain. Trimming cost V 5 bases and J 0 bases, with 17 bases left between them. Germline V lookup: CDR1 SEHNR, CDR2 FQNEAQ (reference sequence). The CDR3 length is 17 residues. CDR3 DNA sequence: TGTGCCAGCAGCATAACCGCGGGATCCTACTCTGGAAACACCATATATTTT. The encoded protein is CASSITAGSYSGNTIYF.

J is TRBJ2-6 and V is TRBV27; TRBD2 might be the D (7 bases). Per germline, CDR1 MNHEY and CDR2 SMNVEV (reference sequence). CDR3 length: 17 amino acids. Trimming pared 7 bases from V and 0 bases from J, leaving 16 bases between. The CDR3 region has the DNA TGTGCCAGCACCAGGTGGGGGGGCAGCTCTGGGGCCAACGTCCTGACTTTC. Its protein product is CASTRWGGSSGANVLTF.

A word on this clonotype: Just one base apart from a much larger clone, this may be a read error. The V gene is TRBV12-3 or TRBV12-4, the J gene TRBJ2-7, with D uncertain. CDR3 length: 13 amino acids. The V end was cut by 6 bases, the J end by 3 bases, with 12 bases between. The CDR3 DNA sequence: TGTGCCAGCAGGGCGATAGGGATCTACGAGCAGTACTTC. It yields the protein CASRAIGIYEQYF.

DNA of the CDR3: TGTGCCAGCAGCTACGGACTGGGACAGGCAGCCCATGGCTACACCTTC. It specifies CASSYGLGQAAHGYTF. The chain has TRBV3-1 and TRBJ1-2, with TRBD1 identical over 8 bases. CDR3 size: 16 residues. Looked up from germline, CDR1 is LGHDT and CDR2 is YNNKEL (reference sequence). With V trimmed by 5 bases and J by 6 bases, 14 bases remained unmatched.

This clonotype was seen ten or more times. This chain links TRBV19 with TRBJ2-3, with TRBD1 identical over 8 bases. The CDR3 runs 18 residues. From germline, CDR1 is LNHDA and CDR2 SQIVND (reference sequence). Trimming removed 5 bases from V and 1 base from J; junction bases left unmatched: 14. The CDR3 region has the DNA TGTGCCAGTAGTTATGGAATATACGGGACAGGTCGCACAGATACGCAGTATTTT. Encoded protein: CASSYGIYGTGRTDTQYF.